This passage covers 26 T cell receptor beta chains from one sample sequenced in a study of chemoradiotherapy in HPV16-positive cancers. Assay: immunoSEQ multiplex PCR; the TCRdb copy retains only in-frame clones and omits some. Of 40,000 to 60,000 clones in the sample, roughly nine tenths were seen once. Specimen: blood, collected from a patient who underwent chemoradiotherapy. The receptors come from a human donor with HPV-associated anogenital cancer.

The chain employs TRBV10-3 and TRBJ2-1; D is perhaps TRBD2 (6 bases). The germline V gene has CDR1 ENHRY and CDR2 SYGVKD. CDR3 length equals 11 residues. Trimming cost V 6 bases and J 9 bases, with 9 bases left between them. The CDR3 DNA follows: TGTGCCATCAGGGGGGGTGTTGAGCAGTTCTTC. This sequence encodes CAIRGGVEQFF.

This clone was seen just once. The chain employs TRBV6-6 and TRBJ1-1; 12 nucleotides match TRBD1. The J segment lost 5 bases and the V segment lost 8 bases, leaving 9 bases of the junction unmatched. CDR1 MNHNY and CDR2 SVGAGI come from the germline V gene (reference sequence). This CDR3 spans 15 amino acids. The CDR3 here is CASQGTGGGGTEAFF. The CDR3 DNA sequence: TGTGCCAGCCAAGGGACAGGGGGCGGGGGAACTGAAGCTTTCTTT.

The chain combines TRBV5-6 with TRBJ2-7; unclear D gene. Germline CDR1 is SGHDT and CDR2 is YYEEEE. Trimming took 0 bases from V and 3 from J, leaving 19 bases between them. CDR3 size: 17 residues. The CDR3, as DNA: TGTGCCAGCAGCTTGGCCCGAGCTCAGACCTGGCGCTACGAGCAGTACTTC. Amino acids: CASSLARAQTWRYEQYF.

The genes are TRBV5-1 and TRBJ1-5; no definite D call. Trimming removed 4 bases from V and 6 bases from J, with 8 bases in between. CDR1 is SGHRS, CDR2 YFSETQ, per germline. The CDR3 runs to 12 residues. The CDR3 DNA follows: TGCGCCAGCAGCATAGACGGTCAGCCCCAGCATTTT. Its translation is CASSIDGQPQHF.

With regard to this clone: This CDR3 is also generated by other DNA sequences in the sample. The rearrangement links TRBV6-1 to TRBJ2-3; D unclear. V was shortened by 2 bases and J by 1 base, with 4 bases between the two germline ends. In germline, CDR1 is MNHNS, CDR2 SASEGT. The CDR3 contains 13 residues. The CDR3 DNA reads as TGTGCCAGCAGTGAATCCCGCACAGATACGCAGTATTTT. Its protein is CASSESRTDTQYF.

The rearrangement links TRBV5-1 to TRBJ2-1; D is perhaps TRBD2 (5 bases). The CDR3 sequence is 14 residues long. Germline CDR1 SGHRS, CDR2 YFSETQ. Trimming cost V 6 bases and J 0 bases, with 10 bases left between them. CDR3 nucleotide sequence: TGCGCCAGCATGGAGGCAAGCTCCTACAATGAGCAGTTCTTC. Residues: CASMEASSYNEQFF.

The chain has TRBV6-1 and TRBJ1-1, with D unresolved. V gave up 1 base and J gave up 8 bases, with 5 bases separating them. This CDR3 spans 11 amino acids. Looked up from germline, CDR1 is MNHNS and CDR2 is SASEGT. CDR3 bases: TGTGCCAGCAGTGAAGTACTAGAAGCTTTCTTT. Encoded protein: CASSEVLEAFF.

This CDR3 reads CASSFQSRGETQYF. The CDR3 nucleotides read TGTGCCAGCAGCTTCCAGAGCCGGGGAGAGACCCAGTACTTC. V and J are TRBV5-4 and TRBJ2-5; possibly TRBD2 for D (5 bases). The CDR3 length is 14 residues. V was clipped by 2 bases and J by 4 bases, with 12 bases between them. Germline assignment: CDR1 SGHNT and CDR2 YYREEE (reference sequence).

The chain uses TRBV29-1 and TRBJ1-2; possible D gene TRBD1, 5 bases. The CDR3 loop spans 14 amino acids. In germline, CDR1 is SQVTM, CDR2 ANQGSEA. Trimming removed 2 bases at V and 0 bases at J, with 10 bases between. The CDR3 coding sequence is TGCAGCGTTGAAAGGGCAGGGACTAACTATGGCTACACCTTC. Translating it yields CSVERAGTNYGYTF. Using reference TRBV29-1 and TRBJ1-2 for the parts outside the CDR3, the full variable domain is SAVISQKPSRDICQRGTSLTIQCQVDSQVTMMFWYRQQPGQSLTLIATANQGSEATYESGFVIDKFPISRPNLTFSTLTVSNMSPEDSSIYLCSVERAGTNYGYTFGSGTRLTVV.

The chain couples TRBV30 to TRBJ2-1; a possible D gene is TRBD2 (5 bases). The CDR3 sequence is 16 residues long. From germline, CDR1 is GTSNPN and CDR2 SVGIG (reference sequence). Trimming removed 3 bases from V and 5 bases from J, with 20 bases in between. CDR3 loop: CAWSVLTLLSDNEQFF. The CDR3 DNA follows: TGTGCCTGGAGCGTCCTAACCCTACTTAGCGACAATGAGCAGTTCTTC.

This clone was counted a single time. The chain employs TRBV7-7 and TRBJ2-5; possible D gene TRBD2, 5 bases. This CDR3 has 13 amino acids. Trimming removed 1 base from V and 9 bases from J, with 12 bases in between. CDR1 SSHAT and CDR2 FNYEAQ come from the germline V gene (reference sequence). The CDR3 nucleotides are TGTGCCAGCAGCTTAGAGGGCCCCGGGGCCCAGTACTTC. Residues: CASSLEGPGAQYF. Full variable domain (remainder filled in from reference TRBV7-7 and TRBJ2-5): GAGVSQSPRYKVTKRGQDVTLRCDPISSHATLYWYQQALGQGPEFLTYFNYEAQPDKSGLPSDRFSAERPEGSISTLTIQRTEQRDSAMYRCASSLEGPGAQYFGPGTRLLVL.

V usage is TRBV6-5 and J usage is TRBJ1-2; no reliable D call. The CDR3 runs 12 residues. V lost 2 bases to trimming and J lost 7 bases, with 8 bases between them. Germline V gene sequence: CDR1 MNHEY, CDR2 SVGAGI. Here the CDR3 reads CASSYGEAGYTF. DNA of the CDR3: TGTGCCAGCAGTTACGGGGAAGCTGGCTACACCTTC.

CDR3 nucleotides: TGCGCCAGCAGCCCTCGAGGGCCGACTGAAGCTTTCTTT. Protein sequence: CASSPRGPTEAFF. The chain is built from TRBV4-1 and TRBJ1-1, with unresolved D. V was trimmed by 4 bases and J by 5 bases, leaving 11 bases between them. The CDR3 is 13 residues long. Germline-derived CDR1 and CDR2 are MGHRA and YSYEKL.

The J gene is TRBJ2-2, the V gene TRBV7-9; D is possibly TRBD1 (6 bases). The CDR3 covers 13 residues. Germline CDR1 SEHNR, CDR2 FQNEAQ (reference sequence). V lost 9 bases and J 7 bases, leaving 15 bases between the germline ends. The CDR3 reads CASGTGLGGELFF. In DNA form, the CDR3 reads TGTGCCAGTGGTACAGGGCTCGGCGGGGAGCTGTTTTTT.

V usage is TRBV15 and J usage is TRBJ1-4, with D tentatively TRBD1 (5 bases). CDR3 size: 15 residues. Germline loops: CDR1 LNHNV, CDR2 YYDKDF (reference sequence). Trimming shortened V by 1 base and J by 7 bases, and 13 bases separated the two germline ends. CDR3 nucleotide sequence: TGTGCCACCAGCAGAGGCGGGGGTACGGGTGAAAAACTGTTTTTT. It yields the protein CATSRGGGTGEKLFF.

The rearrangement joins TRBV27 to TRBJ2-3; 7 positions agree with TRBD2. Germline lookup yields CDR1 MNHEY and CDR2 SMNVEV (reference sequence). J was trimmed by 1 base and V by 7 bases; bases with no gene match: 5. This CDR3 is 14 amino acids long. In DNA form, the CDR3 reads TGTGCCAGCAAGGATAGCGGGCGCACAGATACGCAGTATTTT. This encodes CASKDSGRTDTQYF.

CDR3 coding DNA: TGTGCCACCAAGGCGAGCTCCTACAATGAGCAGTTCTTC. It is translated as CATKASSYNEQFF. The gene calls are TRBV15 and TRBJ2-1; D gene uncertain. Trimming removed 7 bases from V and 0 bases from J, with 7 bases in between. The germline V gene has CDR1 LNHNV and CDR2 YYDKDF (reference sequence). The CDR3 length is 13 residues. The full variable domain, its missing parts supplied by reference TRBV15 and TRBJ2-1, is DAMVIQNPRYQVTQFGKPVTLSCSQTLNHNVMYWYQQKSSQAPKLLFHYYDKDFNNEADTPDNFQSRRPNTSFCFLDIRSPGLGDTAMYLCATKASSYNEQFFGPGTRLTVL.

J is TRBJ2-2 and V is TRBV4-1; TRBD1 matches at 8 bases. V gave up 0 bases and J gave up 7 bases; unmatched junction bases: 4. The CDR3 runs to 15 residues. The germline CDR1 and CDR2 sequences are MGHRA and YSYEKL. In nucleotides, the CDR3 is TGCGCCAGCAGCCAAGATAACAGGGGGAACGGGGAGCTGTTTTTT. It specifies CASSQDNRGNGELFF.

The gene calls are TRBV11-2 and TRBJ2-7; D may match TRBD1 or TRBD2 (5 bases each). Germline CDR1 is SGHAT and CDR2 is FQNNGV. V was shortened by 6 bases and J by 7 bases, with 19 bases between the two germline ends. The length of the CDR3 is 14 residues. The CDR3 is CASSSGTGYVEQYF. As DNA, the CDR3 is TGTGCCAGCAGTTCCGGGACGGGGTACGTGGAGCAGTACTTC.

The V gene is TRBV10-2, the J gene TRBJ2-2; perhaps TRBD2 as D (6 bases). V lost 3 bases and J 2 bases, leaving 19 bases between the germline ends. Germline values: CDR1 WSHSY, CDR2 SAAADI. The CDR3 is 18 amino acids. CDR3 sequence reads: CASSETPSGPPNTGELFF. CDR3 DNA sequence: TGCGCCAGCAGTGAAACCCCCAGCGGGCCCCCTAACACCGGGGAGCTGTTTTTT.

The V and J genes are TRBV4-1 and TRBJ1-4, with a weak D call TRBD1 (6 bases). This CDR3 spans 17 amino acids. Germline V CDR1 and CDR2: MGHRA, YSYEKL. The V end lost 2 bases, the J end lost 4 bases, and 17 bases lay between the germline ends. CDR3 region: CASSQIGLRGYNEKLFF. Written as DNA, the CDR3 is TGCGCCAGCAGCCAAATCGGATTAAGGGGGTATAATGAAAAACTGTTTTTT.

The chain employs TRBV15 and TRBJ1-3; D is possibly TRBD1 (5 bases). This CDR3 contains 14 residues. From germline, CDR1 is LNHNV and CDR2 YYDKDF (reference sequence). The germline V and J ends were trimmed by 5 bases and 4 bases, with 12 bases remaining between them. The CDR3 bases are TGTGCCACCAGCCCAAGAGGGGTCGGAAACACCATATATTTT. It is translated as CATSPRGVGNTIYF. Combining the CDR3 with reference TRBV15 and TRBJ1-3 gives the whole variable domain DAMVIQNPRYQVTQFGKPVTLSCSQTLNHNVMYWYQQKSSQAPKLLFHYYDKDFNNEADTPDNFQSRRPNTSFCFLDIRSPGLGDTAMYLCATSPRGVGNTIYFGEGSWLTVV.

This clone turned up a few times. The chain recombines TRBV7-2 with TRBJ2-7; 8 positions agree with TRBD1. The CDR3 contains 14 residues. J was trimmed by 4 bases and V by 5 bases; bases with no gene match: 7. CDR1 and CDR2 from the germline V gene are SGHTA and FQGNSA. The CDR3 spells CASSPRQGRYEQYF. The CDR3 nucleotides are TGTGCCAGCAGCCCTCGACAGGGGAGGTACGAGCAGTACTTC. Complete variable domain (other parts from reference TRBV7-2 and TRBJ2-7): GAGVSQSPSNKVTEKGKDVELRCDPISGHTALYWYRQSLGQGLEFLIYFQGNSAPDKSGLPSDRFSAERTGGSVSTLTIQRTQQEDSAVYLCASSPRQGRYEQYFGPGTRLTVT.

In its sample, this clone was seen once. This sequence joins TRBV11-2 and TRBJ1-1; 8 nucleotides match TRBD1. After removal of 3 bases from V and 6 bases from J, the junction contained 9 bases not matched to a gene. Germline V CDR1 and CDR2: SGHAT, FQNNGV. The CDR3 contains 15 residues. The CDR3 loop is CASSLTGAGYSEAFF. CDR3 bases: TGTGCCAGCAGCTTGACAGGGGCTGGGTATTCTGAAGCTTTCTTT.

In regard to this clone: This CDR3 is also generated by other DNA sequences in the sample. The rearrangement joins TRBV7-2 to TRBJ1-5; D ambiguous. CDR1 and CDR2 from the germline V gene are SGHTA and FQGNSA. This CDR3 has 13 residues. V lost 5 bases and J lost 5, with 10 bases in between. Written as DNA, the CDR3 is TGTGCCAGCAGCCTCTTGGGTGATCAGCCCCAGCATTTT. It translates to CASSLLGDQPQHF.

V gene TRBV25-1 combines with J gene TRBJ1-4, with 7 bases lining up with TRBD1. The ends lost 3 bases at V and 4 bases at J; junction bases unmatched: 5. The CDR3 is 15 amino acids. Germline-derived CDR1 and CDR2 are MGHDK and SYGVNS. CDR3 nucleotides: TGTGCCAGCAGTGATGGGACAGTCTTTAATGAAAAACTGTTTTTT. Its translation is CASSDGTVFNEKLFF.